The TCR beta chain under discussion was sequenced for a study of regulatory T cells in long-lasting Graves disease. Looking at the study overall: For under 3 months, newly diagnosed Graves' patients had been taking antithyroid drugs.

V was cut by 2 bases and J by 7 bases, with 13 bases left in between. This CDR3 has 14 residues. Germline V gene sequence: CDR1 SEHNR, CDR2 FQNEAQ (reference sequence). Stated time point: newly diagnosed GD, antithyroid drugs for less than 3 months. PBMC RNA was the source of the TCR library. Approximately 9.9-milliliter peripheral blood samples went into EDTA tubes. The authors built TCR beta libraries using iRepertoire HTBI primers and Arm-PCR of CDR3 regions. In TCRdb, the multiplex PCR reads were re-called with MiXCR into one record per CDR3 protein. The table includes 560,000 or so distinct CDR3 sequences, roughly 15% detected once. This clonotype was seen repeatedly, ten times or more. Its antigen remains unidentified. Study-wide points: Comparison showed that persistent patients shared more public clonotypes (roughly 2,500) than new patients (966). Gene preferences differed: TRBV28, TRBJ1-2, TRBJ2-5 in persistent cases.

This sample also appeared in a second study, on T cells in Graves' hyperthyroidism and ophthalmopathy.

The sequences come from peripheral blood mononuclear cells (PBMCs), collected at new diagnosis, from a patient treated with antithyroid drugs. This sequence originates from a young man with Graves disease. V is TRBV7-9 and J is TRBJ2-3, with D tentatively TRBD2 (5 bases). The CDR3 nucleotides read TGTGCCAGCAGCTTATTAACAGCGGAGAATACGCAGTATTTT. It is translated as CASSLLTAENTQYF.